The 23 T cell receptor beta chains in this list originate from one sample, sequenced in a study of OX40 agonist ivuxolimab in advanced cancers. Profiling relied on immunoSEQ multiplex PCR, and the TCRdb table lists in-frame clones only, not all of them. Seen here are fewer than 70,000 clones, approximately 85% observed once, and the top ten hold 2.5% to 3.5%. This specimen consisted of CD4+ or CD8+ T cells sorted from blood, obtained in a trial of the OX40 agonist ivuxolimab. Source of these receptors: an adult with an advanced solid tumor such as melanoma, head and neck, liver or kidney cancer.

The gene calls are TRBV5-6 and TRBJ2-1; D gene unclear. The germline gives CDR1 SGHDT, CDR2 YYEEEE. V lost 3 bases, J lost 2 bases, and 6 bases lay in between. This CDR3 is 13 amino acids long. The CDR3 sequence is CASSSLTYNEQFF. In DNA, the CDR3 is TGTGCCAGCAGCTCTCTTACCTACAATGAGCAGTTCTTC. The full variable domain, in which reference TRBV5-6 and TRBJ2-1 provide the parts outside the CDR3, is DAGVTQSPTHLIKTRGQQVTLRCSPKSGHDTVSWYQQALGQGPQFIFQYYEEEERQRGNFPDRFSGHQFPNYSSELNVNALLLGDSALYLCASSSLTYNEQFFGPGTRLTVL.

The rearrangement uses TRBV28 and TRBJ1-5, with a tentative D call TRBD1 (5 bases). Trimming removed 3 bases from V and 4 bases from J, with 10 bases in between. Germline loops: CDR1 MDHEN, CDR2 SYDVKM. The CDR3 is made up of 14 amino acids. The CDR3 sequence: CASSFTGTNQPQHF. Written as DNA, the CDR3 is TGTGCCAGCAGTTTCACCGGGACGAATCAGCCCCAGCATTTT.

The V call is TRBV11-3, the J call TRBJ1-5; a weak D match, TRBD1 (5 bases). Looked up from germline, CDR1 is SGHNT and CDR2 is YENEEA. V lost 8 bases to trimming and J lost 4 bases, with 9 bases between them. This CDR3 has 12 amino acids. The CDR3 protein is CASPTENQPQHF. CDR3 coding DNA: TGTGCCAGCCCGACAGAGAATCAGCCCCAGCATTTT.

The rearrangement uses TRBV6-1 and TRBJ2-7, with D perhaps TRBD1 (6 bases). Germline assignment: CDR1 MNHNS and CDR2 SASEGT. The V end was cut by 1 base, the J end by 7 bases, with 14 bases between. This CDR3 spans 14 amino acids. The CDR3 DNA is TGTGCCAGCAGTGAAGTGTGGACAGTTCAGGAGCAGTACTTC. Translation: CASSEVWTVQEQYF.

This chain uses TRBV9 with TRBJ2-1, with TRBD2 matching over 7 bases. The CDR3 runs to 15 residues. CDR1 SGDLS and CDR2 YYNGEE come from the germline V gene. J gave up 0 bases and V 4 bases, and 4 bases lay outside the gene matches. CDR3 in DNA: TGTGCCAGCAGCTCTCGGGGGGACTCCTACAATGAGCAGTTCTTC. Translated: CASSSRGDSYNEQFF.

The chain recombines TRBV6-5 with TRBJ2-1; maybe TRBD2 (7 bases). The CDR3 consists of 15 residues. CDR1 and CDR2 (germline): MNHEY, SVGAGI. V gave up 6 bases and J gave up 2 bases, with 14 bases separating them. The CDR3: CASSRGAVTYNEQFF. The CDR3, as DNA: TGTGCCAGCAGCCGGGGGGCTGTTACCTACAATGAGCAGTTCTTC.

The DNA for the CDR3 is TGCGCCAGCAGCCTGGGGACTAGCGGTAGCTCCTACAATGAGCAGTTCTTC. It encodes CASSLGTSGSSYNEQFF. The rearrangement links TRBV5-1 to TRBJ2-1, with 11 bases aligning to TRBD2. J lost 0 bases, V lost 4 bases, and 6 bases had no gene match. Germline values: CDR1 SGHRS, CDR2 YFSETQ. The CDR3 spans 17 residues.

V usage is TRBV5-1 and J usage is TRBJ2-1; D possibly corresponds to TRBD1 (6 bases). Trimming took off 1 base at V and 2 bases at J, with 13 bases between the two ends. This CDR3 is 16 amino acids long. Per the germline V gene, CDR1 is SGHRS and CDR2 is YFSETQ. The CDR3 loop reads CASSLSAGTTYNEQFF. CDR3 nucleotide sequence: TGCGCCAGCAGCTTGTCGGCCGGGACAACCTACAATGAGCAGTTCTTC.

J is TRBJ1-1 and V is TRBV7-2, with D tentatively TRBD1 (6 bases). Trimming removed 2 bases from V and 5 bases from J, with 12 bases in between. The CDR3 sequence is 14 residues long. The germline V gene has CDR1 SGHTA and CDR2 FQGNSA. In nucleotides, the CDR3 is TGTGCCAGCAGCTTAACAGGGTTCGGGACTGAAGCTTTCTTT. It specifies CASSLTGFGTEAFF. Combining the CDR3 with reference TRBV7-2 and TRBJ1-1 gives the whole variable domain GAGVSQSPSNKVTEKGKDVELRCDPISGHTALYWYRQSLGQGLEFLIYFQGNSAPDKSGLPSDRFSAERTGGSVSTLTIQRTQQEDSAVYLCASSLTGFGTEAFFGQGTRLTVV.

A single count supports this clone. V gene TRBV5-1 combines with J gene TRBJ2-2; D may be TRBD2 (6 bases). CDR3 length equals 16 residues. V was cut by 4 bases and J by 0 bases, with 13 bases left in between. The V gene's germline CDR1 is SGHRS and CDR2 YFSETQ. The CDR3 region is CASSVGGTANTGELFF. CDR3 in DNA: TGCGCCAGCAGCGTAGGCGGGACGGCGAACACCGGGGAGCTGTTTTTT.

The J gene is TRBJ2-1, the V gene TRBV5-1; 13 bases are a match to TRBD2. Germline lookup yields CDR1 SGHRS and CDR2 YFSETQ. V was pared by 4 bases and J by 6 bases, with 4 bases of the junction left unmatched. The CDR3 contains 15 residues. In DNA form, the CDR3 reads TGCGCCAGCAGCCCCCGACTAGCGGGAGGCAATGAGCAGTTCTTC. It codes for CASSPRLAGGNEQFF.

CDR3 coding DNA: TGCGCCAGCGGGCGGGGGCAAGTATCCTACGAGCAGTACTTC. Its translation: CASGRGQVSYEQYF. This chain joins TRBV5-1 and TRBJ2-7; possibly TRBD2 for D (7 bases). The germline gives CDR1 SGHRS, CDR2 YFSETQ. The CDR3 is made up of 14 amino acids. With 7 bases removed from V and 1 base from J, the gap between germline ends came to 15 bases. Using reference TRBV5-1 and TRBJ2-7 for the parts outside the CDR3, the full variable domain is KAGVTQTPRYLIKTRGQQVTLSCSPISGHRSVSWYQQTPGQGLQFLFEYFSETQRNKGNFPGRFSGRQFSNSRSEMNVSTLELGDSALYLCASGRGQVSYEQYFGPGTRLTVT.

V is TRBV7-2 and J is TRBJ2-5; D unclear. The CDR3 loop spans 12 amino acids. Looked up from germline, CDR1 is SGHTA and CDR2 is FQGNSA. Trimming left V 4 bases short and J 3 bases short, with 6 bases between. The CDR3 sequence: CASSSPEETQYF. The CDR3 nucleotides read TGTGCCAGCAGCTCCCCGGAAGAGACCCAGTACTTC.

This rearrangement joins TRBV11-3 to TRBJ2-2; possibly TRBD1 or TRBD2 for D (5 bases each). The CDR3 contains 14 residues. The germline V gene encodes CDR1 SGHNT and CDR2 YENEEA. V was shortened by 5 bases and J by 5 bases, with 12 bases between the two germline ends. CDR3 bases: TGTGCCAGCAGCCCGGGGCGACGGACCGGGGAGCTGTTTTTT. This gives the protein CASSPGRRTGELFF.

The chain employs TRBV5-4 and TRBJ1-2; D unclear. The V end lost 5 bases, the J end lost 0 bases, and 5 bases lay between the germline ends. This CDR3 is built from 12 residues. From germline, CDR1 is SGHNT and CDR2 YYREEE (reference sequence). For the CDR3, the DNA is TGTGCCAGCAGTGACACTAACTATGGCTACACCTTC. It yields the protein CASSDTNYGYTF.

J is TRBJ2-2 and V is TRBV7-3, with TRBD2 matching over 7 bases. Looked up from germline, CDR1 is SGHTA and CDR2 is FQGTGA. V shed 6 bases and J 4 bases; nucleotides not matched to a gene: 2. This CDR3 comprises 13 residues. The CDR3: CASSPSGTGELFF. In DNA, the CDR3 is TGTGCCAGCAGTCCTAGCGGCACCGGGGAGCTGTTTTTT.

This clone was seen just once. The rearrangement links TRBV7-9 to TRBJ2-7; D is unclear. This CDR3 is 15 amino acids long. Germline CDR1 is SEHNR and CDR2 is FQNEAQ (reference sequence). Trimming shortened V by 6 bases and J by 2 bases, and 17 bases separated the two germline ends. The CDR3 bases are TGTGCCAGCAGACTCCTCGGGCCGGAAACCTACGAGCAGTACTTC. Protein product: CASRLLGPETYEQYF.

CDR3 loop: CASSLRNTGELFF. The CDR3 DNA reads TGTGCCAGCAGCTTAAGGAACACCGGGGAGCTGTTTTTT. This chain joins TRBV7-3 and TRBJ2-2; D call uncertain. The V end was cut by 1 base, the J end by 1 base, with 1 base between. CDR3 length equals 13 residues. Germline V gene data show CDR1 as SGHTA and CDR2 as FQGTGA.

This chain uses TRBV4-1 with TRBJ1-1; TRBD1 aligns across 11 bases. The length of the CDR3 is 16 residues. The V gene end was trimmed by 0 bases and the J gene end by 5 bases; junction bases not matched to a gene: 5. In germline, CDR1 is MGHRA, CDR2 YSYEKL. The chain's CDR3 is CASSQDRDRGGTEAFF. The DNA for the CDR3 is TGCGCCAGCAGCCAAGATAGGGACAGGGGGGGGACTGAAGCTTTCTTT.

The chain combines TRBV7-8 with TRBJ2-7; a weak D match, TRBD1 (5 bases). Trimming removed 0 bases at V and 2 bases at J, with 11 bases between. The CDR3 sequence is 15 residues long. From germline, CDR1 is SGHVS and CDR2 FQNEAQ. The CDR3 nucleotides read TGTGCCAGCAGCTTAGCGGACACTCTGGCCTACGAGCAGTACTTC. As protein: CASSLADTLAYEQYF.

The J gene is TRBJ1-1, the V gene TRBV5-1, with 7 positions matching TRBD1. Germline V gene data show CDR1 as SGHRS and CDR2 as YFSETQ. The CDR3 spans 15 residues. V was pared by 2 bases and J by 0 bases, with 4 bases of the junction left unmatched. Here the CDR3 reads CASSFGTAMNTEAFF. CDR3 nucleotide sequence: TGCGCCAGCAGCTTCGGGACAGCCATGAACACTGAAGCTTTCTTT.

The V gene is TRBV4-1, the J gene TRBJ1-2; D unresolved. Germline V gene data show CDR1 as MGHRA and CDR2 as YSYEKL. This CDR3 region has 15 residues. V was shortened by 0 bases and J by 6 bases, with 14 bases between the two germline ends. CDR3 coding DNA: TGCGCCAGCAGCCAAGAAGGTCGATGGGATAATGGCTACACCTTC. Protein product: CASSQEGRWDNGYTF.

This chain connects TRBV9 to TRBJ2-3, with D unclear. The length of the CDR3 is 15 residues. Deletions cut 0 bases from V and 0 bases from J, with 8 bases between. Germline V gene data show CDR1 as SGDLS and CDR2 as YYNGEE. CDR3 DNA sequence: TGTGCCAGCAGCGTAGACTACCTTAGCACAGATACGCAGTATTTT. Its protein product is CASSVDYLSTDTQYF.